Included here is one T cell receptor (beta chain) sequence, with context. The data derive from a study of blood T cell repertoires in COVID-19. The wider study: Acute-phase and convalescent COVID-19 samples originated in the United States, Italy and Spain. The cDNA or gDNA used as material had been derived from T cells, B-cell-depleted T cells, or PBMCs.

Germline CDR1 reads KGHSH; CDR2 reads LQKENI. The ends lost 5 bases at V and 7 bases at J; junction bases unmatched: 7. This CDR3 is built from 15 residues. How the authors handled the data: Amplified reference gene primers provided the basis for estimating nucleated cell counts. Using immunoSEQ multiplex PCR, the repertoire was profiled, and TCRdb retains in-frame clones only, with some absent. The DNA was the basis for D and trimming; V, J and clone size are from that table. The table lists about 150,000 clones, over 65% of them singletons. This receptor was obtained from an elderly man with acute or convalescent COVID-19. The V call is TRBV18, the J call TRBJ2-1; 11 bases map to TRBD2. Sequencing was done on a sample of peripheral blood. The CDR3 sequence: CASSSTSGIPNEQFF. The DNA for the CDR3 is TGTGCCAGCTCATCGACTAGCGGGATACCTAATGAGCAGTTCTTC.